This T cell receptor beta chain was sequenced in a study of cytomegalovirus exposure and HLA in healthy donors. As concerns this clone: Its cognate antigen is unknown. Compared with germline, one end of the junction differs, possibly owing to a read error.

Whole-study results and caveats: Cytomegalovirus-associated status was assigned to around 160 TCR beta chains. Three of the chains that were CMV-associated were confirmed in vitro to be specific for CMV antigens. It was found in a later analysis that first-cohort TCR clusters tended to co-occur in the 90 to 150 validation repertoires. A classifier reportedly called cytomegalovirus status with high sensitivity and specificity.

The data were produced by immunoSEQ multiplex PCR, yet TCRdb's version contains in-frame clones alone and is incomplete. The profile shows some 69,000 clones, around 96% of them singletons. This receptor was obtained from a woman between 18 and 30 years old in good health and CMV-seropositive. Sequencing was done on a sample of PBMCs.

The CDR3 sequence is CTWGPGLASPGELFF. The DNA for the CDR3 is TGTACCTGGGGGCCGGGACTAGCGTCTCCCGGGGAGCTGTTTTTT. V and J are TRBV30 and TRBJ2-2, with 10 bases matching TRBD2. Germline assignment: CDR1 GTSNPN and CDR2 SVGIG (reference sequence). CDR3 size: 15 residues.